This record covers a single T cell receptor beta chain. Repertoires were generated with immunoSEQ multiplex PCR, while TCRdb's copy carries only in-frame clones and drops some. The sample contains tens of thousands of clones, nearly 90% of which appear only once. Germline CDR1 is LNHDA and CDR2 is SQIVND (reference sequence). CDR3 length: 18 residues. Trimming at V came to 1 base and at J to 4 bases, leaving 6 bases not matched to a gene. The data are from a study of blood T cell repertoires in COVID-19. Across the study: Sources were T cells, B-cell-depleted T cells, or PBMCs; the material itself was cDNA or gDNA.

The sequencing sample was made of peripheral blood. This receptor was taken from a man aged 45 to 65 with active COVID-19. The gene calls are TRBV19 and TRBJ2-1; TRBD2 agrees at 14 bases. The CDR3 DNA sequence: TGTGCCAGTAGTATAGGAGGGACTAGCGGGAGTTTTTACAATGAGCAGTTCTTC. Translation: CASSIGGTSGSFYNEQFF.